Presented here are 11 T cell receptor beta chains from one specimen sequenced in a study of T cells after yellow fever vaccination. TCRdb reanalysed the 5' RACE reads using MiXCR and keeps one entry per CDR3 protein. The table records about 300,000 distinct CDR3 sequences, approximately 8% of them present only once. The material sequenced was CD4+ T cells sorted from PBMCs, taken 5 days after the yellow fever booster vaccination. These receptors came from a man younger than 35 who received the YFV17D yellow fever vaccine.

This sequence joins TRBV10-3 and TRBJ2-5; the match to TRBD1 covers 8 bases. Germline lookup yields CDR1 ENHRY and CDR2 SYGVKD. Trimming took 6 bases from V and 4 from J; bases not matched to a gene: 7. This CDR3 contains 14 residues. The CDR3 bases are TGTGCCATCAGGGGACAGGCGGTTTCAGAGACCCAGTACTTC. Protein sequence: CAIRGQAVSETQYF.

The table lists this clonotype with many counts. Here the CDR3 reads CSVVTGGTYEQYF. Here the CDR3 DNA reads TGCAGCGTTGTTACAGGGGGGACCTACGAGCAGTACTTC. This rearrangement joins TRBV29-1 to TRBJ2-7; 8 positions agree with TRBD1. In germline, CDR1 is SQVTM, CDR2 ANQGSEA. CDR3 size: 13 residues. J gave up 2 bases and V 4 bases, and 4 bases lay outside the gene matches.

This clonotype was seen only a few times. The chain has TRBV2 and TRBJ2-7, with D uncertain. The CDR3 is 13 amino acids. Germline CDR1 is SNHLY and CDR2 is FYNNEI. Trimming removed 2 bases at V and 3 bases at J, with 8 bases between. This CDR3 reads CASSEMEGYEQYV. Written as DNA, the CDR3 is TGTGCCAGCAGTGAAATGGAAGGCTACGAGCAGTACGTC.

This clonotype was seen only a few times. CDR3 DNA sequence: TGTGCCAGCGCGGACGGATATAGCAATCAGCCCCAGCATTTT. This translates into CASADGYSNQPQHF. The chain uses TRBV13 and TRBJ1-5; no clear D. The germline CDR1 and CDR2 sequences are PRHDT and FYEKMQ (reference sequence). The CDR3 extends over 14 amino acids. V shed 8 bases and J shed 0 bases, with 11 bases lying between them. Using reference TRBV13 and TRBJ1-5 for the parts outside the CDR3, the full variable domain is AAGVIQSPRHLIKEKRETATLKCYPIPRHDTVYWYQQGPGQDPQFLISFYEKMQSDKGSIPDRFSAQQFSDYHSELNMSSLELGDSALYFCASADGYSNQPQHFGDGTRLSIL.

The chain employs TRBV7-2 and TRBJ2-1; TRBD1 agrees at 7 bases. Per the germline V gene, CDR1 is SGHTA and CDR2 is FQGNSA. With V trimmed by 3 bases and J by 11 bases, 4 bases remained unmatched. The CDR3 sequence is 12 residues long. The CDR3 sequence: CASSLGQPKQFF. The CDR3 DNA reads as TGTGCCAGCAGCTTGGGACAGCCCAAGCAGTTCTTC.

This clonotype has just a few counts. J is TRBJ2-5 and V is TRBV7-9; 11 nucleotides agree with TRBD2. The V and J ends lost 2 bases and 3 bases, in that order; junction bases with no gene match: 11. This CDR3 spans 18 amino acids. Per the germline V gene, CDR1 is SEHNR and CDR2 is FQNEAQ (reference sequence). The CDR3 sequence is CASSLSAHLAGGKETQYF. For the CDR3, the DNA is TGTGCCAGCAGCTTATCGGCCCACCTAGCGGGGGGTAAAGAGACCCAGTACTTC.

This clonotype has just a few counts. The rearrangement joins TRBV5-1 to TRBJ1-1; D call uncertain. Germline V lookup: CDR1 SGHRS, CDR2 YFSETQ. V lost 4 bases, J lost 4 bases, and 17 bases lay in between. This CDR3 is built from 15 residues. This chain's CDR3 is CASSGTGPGRTEAFF. The CDR3 coding sequence is TGCGCCAGCAGCGGAACTGGCCCCGGTCGCACTGAAGCTTTCTTT.

This clonotype was recorded many times. The chain has TRBV4-3 and TRBJ2-3, with D possibly TRBD1 on 7 matching bases. Germline-derived CDR1 and CDR2 are LGHNA and YSLEER. The CDR3 extends over 17 amino acids. The V gene lost 0 bases and the J gene lost 3 bases, with 16 bases spanning the gap. The CDR3 region has the DNA TGCGCCAGCAGCCAAGATTTGAGACAGGGAGGAACAGATACGCAGTATTTT. It yields the protein CASSQDLRQGGTDTQYF.

The chain has TRBV6-5 and TRBJ1-5; weak D call: TRBD1 (5 bases). Per germline, CDR1 MNHEY and CDR2 SVGAGI. The CDR3 runs 14 residues. V lost 4 bases to trimming and J lost 4 bases, with 11 bases between them. This CDR3 is CASSSSRGNQPQHF. The CDR3 DNA sequence: TGTGCCAGCAGTTCTTCCCGGGGGAATCAGCCCCAGCATTTT.

This clonotype was detected a few times. The genes are TRBV29-1 and TRBJ2-5, with D possibly TRBD1 on 6 matching bases. This CDR3 spans 12 amino acids. The V and J ends lost 7 bases and 5 bases respectively, with 14 bases between them. The germline V gene encodes CDR1 SQVTM and CDR2 ANQGSEA. The CDR3 reads CSAGHPQETQYF. CDR3 nucleotides: TGCAGCGCGGGACACCCTCAGGAGACCCAGTACTTC.

The chain couples TRBV12-3 or TRBV12-4 to TRBJ2-2, with D perhaps given as TRBD1 or TRBD2 (6 bases each). V dropped 6 bases and J dropped 5 bases, with 19 bases sitting between them. CDR3 length equals 16 residues. The CDR3 is CASSRNPGAGTGELFF. The CDR3 nucleotides are TGTGCCAGCAGCCGCAACCCGGGGGCAGGGACCGGGGAGCTGTTTTTT.